The entry that follows covers one T cell receptor (beta chain) sequence. This clone was seen a few times. What this receptor recognizes is not known. No clone much larger than this one lies a single base away; base qualities are absent. Whole blood was collected in K2EDTA tubes by collaborating institutions according to the institutions' own protocols. Collaborator samples were shipped for TCRbeta analysis as frozen whole blood, isolated PBMCs, or DNA extracted from either sample type. This specimen belongs to a study of blood T cell repertoires in COVID-19 (TCRdb year 2020). Background on the whole study: The collaborator samples originated in the United States, Italy and Spain and spanned the acute and convalescent phases of COVID-19. Subjects who had been exposed to COVID-19, were actively infected with it, or had recovered from it provided the deeply sampled blood TCRbeta repertoires that made up the dataset. Samples were obtained from the ongoing ImmuneRACE study (first 160 participants) and from 1,254 subjects provided by 6 global collaborators. The prospective study material was composed of cDNA or gDNA derived from T cells, B-cell-depleted T cells, or PBMCs. A freely available public database, intended as a resource for researchers studying the immune response to SARS-CoV-2, is where the repertoires were released. Nearly every sample came with metadata listing a de-identified subject ID, COVID-19 status, age in years and sex. Where available, HLA class I and class II types were taken from metadata supplied by the sample provider and were not determined by assay-based typing.

CDR1 and CDR2, per the germline V gene, are MDHEN and SYDVKM. V is pruned by 5 bases and J by 2 bases, leaving 5 bases of the junction without a gene match. The CDR3 runs 15 residues from the cysteine to the phenylalanine. Only CDR3 DNA remains: 45 bases, in frame from the first base. Study-wide conclusions, independent of this receptor: The quantity of clinical and demographic metadata differed by source and by participant and was supplied without curation.

TCRbeta CDR3 regions were amplified from genomic DNA using the immunoSEQ Assay, a bias-controlled multiplex PCR. The original methods were these. Within the assay, amplification of reference gene primers was used to estimate how many nucleated cells each sample contained. To quantify the absolute abundance of each unique TCRbeta CDR3 rearrangement, sequence reads were collapsed and filtered. Productive Simpson clonality was computed per sample as the square root of Simpson's diversity index over productive rearrangements. TCRdb mirrors the immuneACCESS table, restricted to in-frame sequences. Some clones are absent from its copies; in checked studies, under half trace to an unresolved V gene, and the reason for the others is unknown. D and trimming come from the DNA, and the V and J calls and clone size come from that table. A total of some 70,000 clones appear in this sample, around 86% of them only once. Together, the top ten hold over 7.5% of the sample.

The V gene is TRBV28 and the J gene is TRBJ2-3, with 9 junctional bases fitting TRBD2. Input material: peripheral blood. This TCR was recovered from a man aged 30 to 45 with acute or convalescent COVID-19. The CDR3 reads CASSNSGGSTDTQYF. The nucleotide sequence reads TGTGCCAGCAGTAATAGCGGGGGATCCACAGATACGCAGTATTTT.